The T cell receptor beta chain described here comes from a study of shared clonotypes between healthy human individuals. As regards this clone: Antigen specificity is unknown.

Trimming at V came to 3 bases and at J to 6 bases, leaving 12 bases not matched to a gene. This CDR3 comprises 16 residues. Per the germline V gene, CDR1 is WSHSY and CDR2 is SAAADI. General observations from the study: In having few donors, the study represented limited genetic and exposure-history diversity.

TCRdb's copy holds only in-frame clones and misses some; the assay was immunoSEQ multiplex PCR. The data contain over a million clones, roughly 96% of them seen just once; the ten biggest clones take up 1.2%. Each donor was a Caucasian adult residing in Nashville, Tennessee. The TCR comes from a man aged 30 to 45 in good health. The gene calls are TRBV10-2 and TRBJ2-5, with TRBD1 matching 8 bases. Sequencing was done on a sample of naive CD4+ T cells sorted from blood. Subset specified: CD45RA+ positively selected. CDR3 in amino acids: CASSERGRGRFQTQYF. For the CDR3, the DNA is TGCGCCAGCAGTGAACGAGGCAGGGGGCGCTTTCAGACCCAGTACTTC.